This TCR beta chain derives from a study of blood T cells in healthy people across ages. Next came a second PCR, run for about 7 to 11 cycles, which used a sample-barcoded 5' primer along with a J-beta primer mix. MiXCR, applied by TCRdb to the 5' RACE reads, yields one record per CDR3 protein. This sample has some 550,000 distinct CDR3 sequences; around 48% occur once, and the top ten carry 20% to 25%. CDR3 size: 16 residues. V was pared by 5 bases and J by 1 base, with 7 bases of the junction left unmatched. CDR1 is MNHEY and CDR2 is SVGEGT in the germline V gene. The specimen was blood. The clonotype was recovered from an older man in good health. The chain links TRBV6-2 or TRBV6-3 to TRBJ2-3; TRBD1 agrees at 9 bases. The CDR3 is CASSDIRDRGTDTQYF. Here the CDR3 DNA reads TGTGCCAGCAGTGATATCCGGGACAGGGGCACAGATACGCAGTATTTT.